The entry below gives a single TCR beta chain sequence along with its context. This clonotype was recorded at least ten times. The antigen it recognizes is unknown. Base qualities are not recorded, but no much larger clone differs from it by a single base. CDR1 and CDR2 are drawn from the germline V gene: MNHEY, SVGAGI. Taken from cysteine to phenylalanine, the CDR3 has 14 residues. Kept here is only the CDR3 DNA, which spans 42 bases and is read in frame from base 1. V and J are truncated by 4 bases and 5 bases respectively, leaving an intervening sequence of 14 bases. The library was made by 5' RACE. Sequencing used an Illumina HiSeq 2000. Template switching introduced a universal primer binding site; the final cDNA contained a unique molecular identifier, enabling accurate counting of TCR cDNA molecules. Specific primers in the conserved constant-segment region were used to synthesize first-strand cDNA for the TCR alpha and beta chains. Each cDNA library was double barcoded, with a SMART-Mk sample barcode plus Illumina barcodes, to control for contamination. TruSeq adapter sequences and Illumina sample barcodes were added in two successive PCR steps. Sequencing of the TCR alpha and beta cDNA libraries was done on the Illumina HiSeq platform using custom primers. Turning to the authors' computational methods: Raw reads were processed with MiGEC to extract unique molecular identifiers, and MiXCR was used to determine CDR3 positions. For each individual, recombination models were inferred using an EM algorithm with the repgenHMM and IGoR tools. Shared clonotype analysis was performed with the tcR package in R, normalizing sharing by the product of cloneset sizes. To study raw recombination free of thymic and clonal selection effects, out-of-frame nonproductive sequences were analyzed. The public reads were run again by TCRdb, first through fastp at Q25 and then through MiXCR, and only productive beta chains were kept. Rows are combined by CDR3 protein, so each entry shows the most common genes and DNA. The V and J calls here are based on TCRdb, not the publication. A total of about 280,000 distinct CDR3 sequences appear in this sample, around 8.8% of them only once. The top ten clonotypes cover more than 2% of the sample.

Every donor in the study was a healthy Caucasian. The twin cohort consisted of three pairs of female monozygotic twins, all aged about 18 to 29 years. Miltenyi CD45RO+ enrichment and human naive T-cell isolation kits were used to isolate memory (CD45RO+) and naive T cells from PBMC. The source of the sample is a study of identical twins (dated by TCRdb to 2015 to 2016). Looking at the study overall: To test whether fetal clonotypes persist, the study used deep sequencing on TCR alpha and beta repertoires from monozygotic twins, unrelated adults of various ages, and cord blood. To rule out contamination, the twin experiments were replicated at different times with different library preparation protocols.

Points the paper makes about the study in general: In monozygotic twins, out-of-frame TCR alpha sharing was systematically underestimated by recombination models, although the models agreed with sharing between unrelated individuals. Excess twin sharing in beta out-of-frame sequences was weaker because fewer shared sequences lowered the signal-to-noise ratio. Zero-insertion analyses could be partly confounded by invariant T cells such as MAIT and iNKT, though diverse VJ usage argued against such confounding for most clonotypes. Compared with coincidental sharing between unrelated individuals, an excess of low generation-probability sequences was observed among out-of-frame TCR alpha sequences shared between twins. Because the same donors could not be followed over many years, the conclusions depended on cross-sectional statistical analysis. Fewer insertions were carried by abundant cord blood beta clonotypes; a weaker similar trend was observed in young adult naive repertoires, while no such trend was observed in memory repertoires.

The same sample was also studied in work on yellow fever vaccine responses in identical twins. According to the second study: According to the authors, the vaccine-induced T cell response in identical twins seemed to be partly convergent and partly specific to each individual. In the study, vaccine-responding T cell clones were precisely tracked in identical twins.

The specimen was memory (CD45RO+) T cells sorted from blood. The cell subset or site label here, explained by the study, means: CD45RO+ enriched T cells. The origin of this receptor is a woman between 18 and 29 years old in good health. Recombination joined TRBV6-5 with TRBJ1-2, with no D gene named confidently. In nucleotides, the sequence is TGTGCCAGCAGTTCCCCCTTGAAGGGTTATGGCTACACCTTC. Its coded protein is CASSSPLKGYGYTF.